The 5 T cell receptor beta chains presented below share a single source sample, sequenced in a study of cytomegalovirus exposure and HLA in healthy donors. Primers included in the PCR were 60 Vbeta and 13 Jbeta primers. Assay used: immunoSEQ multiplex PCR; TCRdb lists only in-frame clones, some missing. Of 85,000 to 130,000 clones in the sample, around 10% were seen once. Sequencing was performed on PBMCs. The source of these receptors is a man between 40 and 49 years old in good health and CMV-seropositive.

CDR3 amino acids: CASSQPDGGLIQYF. The CDR3 DNA sequence: TGCGCCAGCAGTCAACCCGATGGGGGGTTAATTCAGTACTTC. The V and J genes are TRBV23-1 and TRBJ2-4, with TRBD2 as a possible D gene (6 bases). TRBV23-1 is flagged as an ORF with uncertain function. The CDR3 is 14 amino acids. The V and J ends lost 2 bases and 10 bases respectively, with 15 bases between them.

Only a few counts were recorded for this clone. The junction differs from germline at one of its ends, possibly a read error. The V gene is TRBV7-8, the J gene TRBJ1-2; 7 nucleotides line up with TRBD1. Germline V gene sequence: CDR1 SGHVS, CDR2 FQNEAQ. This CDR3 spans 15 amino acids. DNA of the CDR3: TGTGCCAGCAGCCCCCATGGTAGACAGGGTTTCGCAGGAATCTTC. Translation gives CASSPHGRQGFAGIF.

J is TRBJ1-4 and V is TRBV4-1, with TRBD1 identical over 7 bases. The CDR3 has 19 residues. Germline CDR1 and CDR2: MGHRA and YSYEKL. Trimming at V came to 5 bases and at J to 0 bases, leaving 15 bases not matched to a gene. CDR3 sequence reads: CASSNRRDRPLATNEKLFF. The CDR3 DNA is TGCGCCAGCAGCAATCGCCGGGACAGACCTCTTGCAACTAATGAAAAACTGTTTTTT.

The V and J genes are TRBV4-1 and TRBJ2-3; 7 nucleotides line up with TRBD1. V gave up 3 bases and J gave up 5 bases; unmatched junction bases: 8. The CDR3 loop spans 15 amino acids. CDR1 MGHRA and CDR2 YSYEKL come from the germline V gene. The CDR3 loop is CASSHLDRAEDTQYF. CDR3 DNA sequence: TGCGCCAGCAGCCACCTAGACAGGGCCGAAGATACGCAGTATTTT.

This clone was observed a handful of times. The CDR3 loop reads CASSQDPGLAGGEETQYF. Written as DNA, the CDR3 is TGCGCCAGCAGCCAAGATCCGGGACTAGCGGGAGGGGAAGAGACCCAGTACTTC. The chain recombines TRBV4-1 with TRBJ2-5; TRBD2 matches at 16 bases. The CDR3 runs to 18 residues. V gave up 0 bases and J gave up 3 bases; unmatched junction bases: 4. Germline CDR1 reads MGHRA; CDR2 reads YSYEKL.